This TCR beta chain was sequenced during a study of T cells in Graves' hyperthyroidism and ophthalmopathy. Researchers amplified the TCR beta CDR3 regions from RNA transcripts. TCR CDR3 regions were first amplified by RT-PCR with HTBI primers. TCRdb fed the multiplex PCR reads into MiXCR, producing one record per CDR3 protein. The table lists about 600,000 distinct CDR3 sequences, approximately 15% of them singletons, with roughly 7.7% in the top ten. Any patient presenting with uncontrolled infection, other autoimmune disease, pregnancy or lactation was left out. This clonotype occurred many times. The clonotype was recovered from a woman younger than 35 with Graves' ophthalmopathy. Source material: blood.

This CDR3 reads CASSISAVATQHF. In nucleotides, the CDR3 is TGTGCCAGTAGTATTTCGGCAGTAGCGACCCAGCATTTT. This rearrangement joins TRBV19 to TRBJ1-5; D unclear. Trimming pared 3 bases from V and 11 bases from J, leaving 14 bases between. The germline V gene encodes CDR1 LNHDA and CDR2 SQIVND (reference sequence). The CDR3 consists of 13 residues.